This T cell receptor beta chain was observed in a study of Graves' ophthalmopathy and Graves' hyperthyroidism. Points from the study as a whole: In blood, most expanded thyroid clonotypes above 0.001 frequency were also detected.

Worth noting for this clonotype: Its target is not known.

The sequenced template was RNA, covering the TCR beta CDR3 region. HTBI primers served in a first-round RT-PCR, which a second-round multiplex PCR followed. TCRdb used MiXCR to reprocess the multiplex PCR reads, holding one entry per CDR3 protein. Among more than 150,000 distinct CDR3 sequences listed, 30% to 45% were seen once. Presentation of ophthalmopathy in the donors involved moderate-to-severe activity, CAS ≥3, NOSPECS ≥4 and a duration under 3 months. The authors used Ficoll-Paque density gradient centrifugation to separate PBMCs. The input was more than 7.5 ml of fresh peripheral blood. The material sequenced was peripheral blood. The sequence was collected from a woman aged 40 to 50 with Graves' ophthalmopathy.

The CDR3 sequence is CASPKPGSGELFF. CDR3 sequence (DNA): TGTGCCAGCCCAAAGCCCGGTAGCGGGGAGCTGTTTTTT. V and J are TRBV6-1 and TRBJ2-2; D not certain. Germline lookup yields CDR1 MNHNS and CDR2 SASEGT. The germline V and J ends were trimmed by 8 bases and 7 bases, with 14 bases remaining between them. CDR3 size: 13 residues.